The 25 T cell receptor beta chains listed next were all sequenced from one sample in a study of PD-1 blockade in classical Hodgkin lymphoma (TCRdb year 2020). The library came from the immunoSEQ multiplex PCR assay. The table was pulled from immuneACCESS by TCRdb, which kept in-frame rearrangements only. Such tables lose some clones; where checked, under half of the loss comes from unresolved V genes, and the rest has no known cause. This sample lists tens of thousands of clones; over 75% were detected once. The biggest ten clones account for over 35% of the sample. According to the study, the label for this sample's time point signals: cycle 4 day 1 (C4D1), after 5 to 7 weeks of nivolumab. All trial patients had relapsed after autologous stem cell transplantation, with cohorts A, B and C differing in prior brentuximab vedotin exposure. The sequencing here drew on peripheral blood mononuclear cells (PBMCs), taken before the fourth cycle of nivolumab. The receptors were gathered from a human donor with classical Hodgkin lymphoma.

This clone was counted only a few times. V is TRBV7-9 and J is TRBJ1-2; TRBD1 might be the D (6 bases). The length of the CDR3 is 16 residues. Per germline, CDR1 SEHNR and CDR2 FQNEAQ (reference sequence). Deletions cut 5 bases from V and 4 bases from J, with 20 bases between. The CDR3 reads CASSLLGTTRGYGYTF. CDR3 DNA sequence: TGTGCCAGCAGCCTCCTGGGGACAACAAGGGGCTATGGCTACACCTTC.

V and J are TRBV7-9 and TRBJ2-3, with D maybe TRBD2 (5 bases). Germline CDR1 is SEHNR and CDR2 is FQNEAQ (reference sequence). The CDR3 runs to 13 residues. V gave up 1 base and J gave up 4 bases, with 6 bases separating them. The DNA of the CDR3 is TGTGCCAGCAGCTTAGTCGGGGCAGATACGCAGTATTTT. Translating gives CASSLVGADTQYF.

J is TRBJ2-7 and V is TRBV11-3; no definite D call. The CDR3 spans 15 residues. Per the germline V gene, CDR1 is SGHNT and CDR2 is YENEEA. With 5 bases removed from V and 0 bases from J, the gap between germline ends came to 14 bases. The CDR3 loop reads CASSAADWRSYEQYF. CDR3 nucleotide sequence: TGTGCCAGCAGCGCCGCAGACTGGCGCTCCTACGAGCAGTACTTC.

The V call is TRBV5-1, the J call TRBJ1-2; D ambiguous. V was shortened by 7 bases and J by 6 bases, with 10 bases between the two germline ends. Germline loops: CDR1 SGHRS, CDR2 YFSETQ. CDR3 size: 11 residues. CDR3 sequence (DNA): TGCGCCAGCCGGGATGGCAATGGCTACACCTTC. It is translated as CASRDGNGYTF. The full variable domain, completed using reference TRBV5-1 and TRBJ1-2, is KAGVTQTPRYLIKTRGQQVTLSCSPISGHRSVSWYQQTPGQGLQFLFEYFSETQRNKGNFPGRFSGRQFSNSRSEMNVSTLELGDSALYLCASRDGNGYTFGSGTRLTVV.

The chain links TRBV6-5 to TRBJ1-1; 12 nucleotides line up with TRBD1. From germline, CDR1 is MNHEY and CDR2 SVGAGI. This CDR3 contains 16 residues. After removal of 0 bases from V and 6 bases from J, the junction contained 5 bases not matched to a gene. In DNA, the CDR3 is TGTGCCAGCAGTTACTCGCAAAGGGACAGGGGGCCTGAAGCTTTCTTT. It specifies CASSYSQRDRGPEAFF.

This clone was seen more than once but under ten times. J is TRBJ2-5 and V is TRBV6-1; D remains ambiguous. The CDR3 loop spans 15 amino acids. The germline V gene has CDR1 MNHNS and CDR2 SASEGT. The V and J ends lost 2 bases and 4 bases respectively, with 14 bases between them. The CDR3 nucleotides read TGTGCCAGCAGTGAATTCCCCACCCCAGGAGAGACCCAGTACTTC. This encodes CASSEFPTPGETQYF.

The chain joins TRBV6-5 to TRBJ2-6; D uncertain. V lost 2 bases and J lost 5, with 10 bases in between. Germline V gene sequence: CDR1 MNHEY, CDR2 SVGAGI. The CDR3 contains 15 residues. CDR3 region: CASSYTVGRANVLTF. As DNA, the CDR3 is TGTGCCAGCAGTTACACGGTGGGAAGGGCCAACGTCCTGACTTTC.

The chain recombines TRBV5-1 with TRBJ1-1; D possibly corresponds to TRBD1 (5 bases). CDR1 SGHRS and CDR2 YFSETQ come from the germline V gene. The CDR3 consists of 16 residues. Trimming removed 4 bases at V and 0 bases at J, with 16 bases between. The CDR3: CASSGIIGTVNTEAFF. The DNA of the CDR3 is TGCGCCAGCAGCGGAATCATTGGGACGGTGAACACTGAAGCTTTCTTT.

V gene TRBV18 combines with J gene TRBJ1-1; a possible D gene is TRBD1 (6 bases). The CDR3 is 14 residues long. Trimming shortened V by 3 bases and J by 7 bases, and 15 bases separated the two germline ends. CDR1 is KGHSH, CDR2 LQKENI, per germline. The CDR3 here is CASSPDSIRGEAFF. The CDR3, as DNA: TGTGCCAGCTCACCGGACAGTATCCGGGGTGAAGCTTTCTTT.

The V call is TRBV7-9, the J call TRBJ1-1, with unresolved D. From germline, CDR1 is SEHNR and CDR2 FQNEAQ (reference sequence). This CDR3 comprises 12 residues. V was pared by 5 bases and J by 11 bases, with 15 bases between. In nucleotides, the CDR3 is TGTGCCAGCAGCCACACGGACGGGCGGGCTTTCTTT. Residues: CASSHTDGRAFF.

The genes are TRBV19 and TRBJ2-1; 8 nucleotides align to TRBD1. Trimming took 11 bases from V and 7 from J; bases not matched to a gene: 16. The CDR3 is 15 residues long. Germline CDR1 reads LNHDA; CDR2 reads SQIVND (reference sequence). The CDR3 sequence is CAAGRGAGGINEQFF. In nucleotides, the CDR3 is TGTGCCGCGGGACGGGGAGCAGGGGGCATAAATGAGCAGTTCTTC.

DNA of the CDR3: TGTGCCAGCAGCGCGTCAGGAGGAAACATTCAGTACTTC. Protein product: CASSASGGNIQYF. V usage is TRBV11-3 and J usage is TRBJ2-4; D perhaps matches TRBD2 (5 bases). The CDR3 length is 13 residues. V was clipped by 5 bases and J by 6 bases, with 11 bases between them. Germline V gene data show CDR1 as SGHNT and CDR2 as YENEEA.

This chain uses TRBV5-6 with TRBJ2-7; no clear D gene. The CDR3 loop spans 14 amino acids. Deletions cut 1 base from V and 5 bases from J, with 13 bases between. Germline V gene sequence: CDR1 SGHDT, CDR2 YYEEEE. The CDR3 here is CASSLWKSSHEQYF. The CDR3 nucleotides read TGTGCCAGCAGCTTGTGGAAGTCATCCCACGAGCAGTACTTC.

The CDR3 DNA is TGTGCCAGCAGGCAAGGTTTCAGAAGCATTCAGTACTTC. This encodes CASRQGFRSIQYF. This rearrangement joins TRBV2 to TRBJ2-4; D not certain. Per germline, CDR1 SNHLY and CDR2 FYNNEI. CDR3 length: 13 residues. V shed 6 bases and J shed 9 bases, with 15 bases lying between them.

V usage is TRBV28 and J usage is TRBJ2-1; weak D call: TRBD1 (6 bases). V was trimmed by 5 bases and J by 4 bases, leaving 12 bases between them. The CDR3 loop spans 14 amino acids. The germline V gene encodes CDR1 MDHEN and CDR2 SYDVKM. The CDR3 nucleotides read TGTGCCAGCAGTCCCCAGGGGCTTTACAATGAGCAGTTCTTC. Amino acids: CASSPQGLYNEQFF.

The V call is TRBV10-3, the J call TRBJ1-4; D gene ambiguous. Deletions cut 3 bases from V and 4 bases from J, with 3 bases between. Germline lookup yields CDR1 ENHRY and CDR2 SYGVKD. This CDR3 contains 12 residues. As DNA, the CDR3 is TGTGCCATCAGTGATGGTAATGAAAAACTGTTTTTT. Protein sequence: CAISDGNEKLFF.

This chain connects TRBV27 to TRBJ2-4; 8 nucleotides line up with TRBD1. This CDR3 spans 13 amino acids. The V and J ends lost 3 bases and 7 bases, in that order; junction bases with no gene match: 2. Per the germline V gene, CDR1 is MNHEY and CDR2 is SMNVEV (reference sequence). In nucleotides, the CDR3 is TGTGCCAGCAGTTTGGACAGGGTGAACATTCAGTACTTC. Amino acids: CASSLDRVNIQYF.

This chain joins TRBV7-9 and TRBJ1-2; weak D call: TRBD1 (5 bases). V gave up 1 base and J gave up 8 bases, with 17 bases separating them. Looked up from germline, CDR1 is SEHNR and CDR2 is FQNEAQ (reference sequence). The CDR3 is 15 residues long. The CDR3 spells CASSLVGRTYGGYTF. CDR3 DNA sequence: TGTGCCAGCAGCTTAGTGGGACGGACTTATGGGGGCTACACCTTC.

This sequence joins TRBV29-1 and TRBJ1-1, with D unresolved. The CDR3 runs to 14 residues. Trimming stripped 4 bases from V and 6 bases from J, with 18 bases between. Germline V CDR1 and CDR2: SQVTM, ANQGSEA. The CDR3 DNA reads TGCAGCGTTGTTAAAGTGAATGAGCGCGCTGAAGCTTTCTTT. Translated, it gives CSVVKVNERAEAFF.

The chain links TRBV12-5 to TRBJ2-3; 8 bases agree with TRBD1. CDR1 is LGHNT and CDR2 is FRNRAP in the germline V gene. The V gene end was trimmed by 0 bases and the J gene end by 5 bases; junction bases not matched to a gene: 4. CDR3 length equals 15 residues. As DNA, the CDR3 is TGTGCTAGTGGTTTGGTACAGGGGGGCCGAGATACGCAGTATTTT. It is translated as CASGLVQGGRDTQYF.

Only one count was recorded for this clone. The rearrangement links TRBV5-5 to TRBJ1-4; D gene uncertain. Per germline, CDR1 SGHKS and CDR2 YYEKEE (reference sequence). The CDR3 is 13 amino acids. Trimming took off 4 bases at V and 8 bases at J, with 12 bases between the two ends. This CDR3 reads CASSPAVSEKLFF. The CDR3 DNA reads TGTGCCAGCAGCCCCGCTGTGTCCGAAAAACTGTTTTTT.

J is TRBJ2-3 and V is TRBV7-2, with D perhaps TRBD1 (6 bases). CDR1 and CDR2 (germline): SGHTA, FQGNSA. The CDR3 consists of 14 residues. The ends were cut back, 2 bases at V and 2 bases at J, with 8 bases in the middle. The CDR3 DNA follows: TGTGCCAGCAGCTTAAACAGGGCCACAGATACGCAGTATTTT. Its protein product is CASSLNRATDTQYF.

The rearrangement uses TRBV28 and TRBJ1-2, with D possibly TRBD1 on 6 matching bases. The CDR3 is 16 amino acids. The germline gives CDR1 MDHEN, CDR2 SYDVKM. V dropped 5 bases and J dropped 4 bases, with 20 bases sitting between them. This CDR3 reads CASSNIRDTDLYGYTF. CDR3 nucleotide sequence: TGTGCCAGCAGTAATATCCGGGACACTGATCTCTATGGCTACACCTTC.

The rearrangement links TRBV6-5 to TRBJ2-1, with a possible D match to TRBD1 (6 bases). CDR1 and CDR2 (germline): MNHEY, SVGAGI. The CDR3 loop spans 13 amino acids. V lost 6 bases and J lost 6, with 12 bases in between. The CDR3 DNA reads TGTGCCAGCAGGCTACAGGGTCGCAATGAGCAGTTCTTC. Translation: CASRLQGRNEQFF.

V gene TRBV7-3 combines with J gene TRBJ2-1; possibly TRBD2 for D (5 bases). From germline, CDR1 is SGHTA and CDR2 FQGTGA. This CDR3 spans 13 amino acids. V was trimmed by 5 bases and J by 2 bases, leaving 7 bases between them. CDR3 in amino acids: CASSAGAYNEQFF. The CDR3 DNA reads TGTGCCAGCAGCGCCGGGGCCTACAATGAGCAGTTCTTC.